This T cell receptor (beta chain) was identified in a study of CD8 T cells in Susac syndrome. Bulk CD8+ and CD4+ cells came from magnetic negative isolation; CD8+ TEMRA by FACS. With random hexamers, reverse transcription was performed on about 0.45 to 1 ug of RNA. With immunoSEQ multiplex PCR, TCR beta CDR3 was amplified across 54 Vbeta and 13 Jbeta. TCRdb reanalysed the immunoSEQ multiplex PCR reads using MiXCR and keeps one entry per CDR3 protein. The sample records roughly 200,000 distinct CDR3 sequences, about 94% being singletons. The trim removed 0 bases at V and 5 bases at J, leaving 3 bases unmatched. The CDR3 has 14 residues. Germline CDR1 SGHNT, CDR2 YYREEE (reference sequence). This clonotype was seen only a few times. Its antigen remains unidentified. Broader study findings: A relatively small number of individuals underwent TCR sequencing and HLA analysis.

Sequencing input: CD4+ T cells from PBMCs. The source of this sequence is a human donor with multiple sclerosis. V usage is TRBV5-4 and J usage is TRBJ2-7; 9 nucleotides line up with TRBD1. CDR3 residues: CASSLGGTGNEQYF. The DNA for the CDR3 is TGTGCCAGCAGCTTGGGAGGGACAGGGAACGAGCAGTACTTC. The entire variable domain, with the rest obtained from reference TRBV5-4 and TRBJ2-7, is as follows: ETGVTQSPTHLIKTRGQQVTLRCSSQSGHNTVSWYQQALGQGPQFIFQYYREEENGRGNFPPRFSGLQFPNYSSELNVNALELDDSALYLCASSLGGTGNEQYFGPGTRLTVT.